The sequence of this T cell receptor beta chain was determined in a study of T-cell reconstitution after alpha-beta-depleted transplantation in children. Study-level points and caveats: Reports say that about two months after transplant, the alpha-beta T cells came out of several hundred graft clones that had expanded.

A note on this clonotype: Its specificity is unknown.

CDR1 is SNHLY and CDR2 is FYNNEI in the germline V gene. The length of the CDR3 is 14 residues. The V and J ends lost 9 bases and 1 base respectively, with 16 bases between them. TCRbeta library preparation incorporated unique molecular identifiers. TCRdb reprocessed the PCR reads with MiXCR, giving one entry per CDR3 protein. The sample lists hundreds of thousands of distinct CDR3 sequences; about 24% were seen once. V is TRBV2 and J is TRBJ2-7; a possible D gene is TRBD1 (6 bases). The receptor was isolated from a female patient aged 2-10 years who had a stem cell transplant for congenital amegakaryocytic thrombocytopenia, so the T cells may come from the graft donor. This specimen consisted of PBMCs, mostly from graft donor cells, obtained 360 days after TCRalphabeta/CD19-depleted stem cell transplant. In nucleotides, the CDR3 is TGTGCCAGTATAAGGACAGCCAAGTCCTACGAGCAGTACTTC. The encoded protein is CASIRTAKSYEQYF. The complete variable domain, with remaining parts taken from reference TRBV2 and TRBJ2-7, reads EPEVTQTPSHQVTQMGQEVILRCVPISNHLYFYWYRQILGQKVEFLVSFYNNEISEKSEIFDDQFSVERPDGSNFTLKIRSTKLEDSAMYFCASIRTAKSYEQYFGPGTRLTVT.